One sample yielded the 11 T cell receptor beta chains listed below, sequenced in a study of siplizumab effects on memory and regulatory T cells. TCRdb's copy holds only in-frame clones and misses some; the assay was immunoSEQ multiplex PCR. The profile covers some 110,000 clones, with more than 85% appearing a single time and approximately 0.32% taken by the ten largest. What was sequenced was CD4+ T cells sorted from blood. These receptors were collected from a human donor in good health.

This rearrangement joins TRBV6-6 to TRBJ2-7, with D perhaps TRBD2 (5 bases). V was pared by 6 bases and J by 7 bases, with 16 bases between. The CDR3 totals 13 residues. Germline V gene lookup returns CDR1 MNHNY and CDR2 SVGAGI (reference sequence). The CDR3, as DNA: TGTGCCAGCAGATCCGGCCCAGAGGGAGAGCAGTACTTC. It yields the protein CASRSGPEGEQYF.

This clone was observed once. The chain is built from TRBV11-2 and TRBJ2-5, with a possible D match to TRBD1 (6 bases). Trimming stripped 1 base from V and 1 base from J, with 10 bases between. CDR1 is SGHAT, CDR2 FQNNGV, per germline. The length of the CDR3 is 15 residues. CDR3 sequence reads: CASSLARGGQETQYF. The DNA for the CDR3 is TGTGCCAGCAGCTTAGCCAGGGGCGGCCAAGAGACCCAGTACTTC. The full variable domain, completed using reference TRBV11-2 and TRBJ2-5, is EAGVAQSPRYKIIEKRQSVAFWCNPISGHATLYWYQQILGQGPKLLIQFQNNGVVDDSQLPKDRFSAERLKGVDSTLKIQPAKLEDSAVYLCASSLARGGQETQYFGPGTRLLVL.

The CDR3: CASSSSYEQYF. CDR3 sequence (DNA): TGTGCCAGCAGTTCCTCCTACGAGCAGTACTTC. V usage is TRBV27 and J usage is TRBJ2-7; the D is unclear. Germline-derived CDR1 and CDR2 are MNHEY and SMNVEV (reference sequence). V gave up 4 bases and J gave up 0 bases, with 1 base separating them. This CDR3 region has 11 residues.

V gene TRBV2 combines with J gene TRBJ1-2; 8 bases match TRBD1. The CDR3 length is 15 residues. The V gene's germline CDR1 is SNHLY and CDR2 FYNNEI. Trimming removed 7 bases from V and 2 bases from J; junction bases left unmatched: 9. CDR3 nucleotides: TGTGCCAGCACCACCGGGACAGGTATCAACTATGGCTACACCTTC. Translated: CASTTGTGINYGYTF.

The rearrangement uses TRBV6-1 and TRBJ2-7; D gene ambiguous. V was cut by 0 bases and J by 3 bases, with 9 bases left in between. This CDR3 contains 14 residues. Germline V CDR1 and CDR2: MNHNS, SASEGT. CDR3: CASSEAGSRYEQYF. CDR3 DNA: TGTGCCAGCAGTGAAGCAGGGTCGCGCTACGAGCAGTACTTC.

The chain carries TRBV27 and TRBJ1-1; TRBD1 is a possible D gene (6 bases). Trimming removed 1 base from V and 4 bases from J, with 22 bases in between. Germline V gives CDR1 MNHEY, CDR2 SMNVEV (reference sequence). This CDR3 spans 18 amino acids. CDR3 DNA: TGTGCCAGCAGTTTATTCTATCTCAGTCAAAGGGGGTTCACTGAAGCTTTCTTT. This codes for CASSLFYLSQRGFTEAFF.

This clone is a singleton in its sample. Here the CDR3 DNA reads TGTGCCAGTAGACTACTAGCGGGGGGGTTCGATGAGCAGTTCTTC. Amino acids: CASRLLAGGFDEQFF. The V and J genes are TRBV19 and TRBJ2-1, with 13 bases that match TRBD2. After removal of 6 bases from V and 8 bases from J, the junction contained 7 bases not matched to a gene. The CDR3 extends over 15 amino acids. The V gene's germline CDR1 is LNHDA and CDR2 SQIVND (reference sequence).

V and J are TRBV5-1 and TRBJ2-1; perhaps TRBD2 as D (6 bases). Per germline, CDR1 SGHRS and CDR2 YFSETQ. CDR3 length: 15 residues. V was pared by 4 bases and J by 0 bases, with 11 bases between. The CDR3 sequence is CASSAAGFSYNEQFF. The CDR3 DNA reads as TGCGCCAGCAGCGCAGCGGGTTTCTCCTACAATGAGCAGTTCTTC.

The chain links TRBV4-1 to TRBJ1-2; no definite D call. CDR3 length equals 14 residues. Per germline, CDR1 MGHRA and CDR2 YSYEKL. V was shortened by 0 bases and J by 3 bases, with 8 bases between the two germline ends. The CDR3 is CASSQDPADYGYTF. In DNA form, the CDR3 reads TGCGCCAGCAGCCAAGATCCCGCGGACTATGGCTACACCTTC.

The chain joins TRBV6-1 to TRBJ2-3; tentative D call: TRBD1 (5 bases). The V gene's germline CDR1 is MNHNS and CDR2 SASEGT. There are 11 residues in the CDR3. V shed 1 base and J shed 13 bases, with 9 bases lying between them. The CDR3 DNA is TGTGCCAGCAGTGAAGGACAGACGGAGTATTTT. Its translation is CASSEGQTEYF.

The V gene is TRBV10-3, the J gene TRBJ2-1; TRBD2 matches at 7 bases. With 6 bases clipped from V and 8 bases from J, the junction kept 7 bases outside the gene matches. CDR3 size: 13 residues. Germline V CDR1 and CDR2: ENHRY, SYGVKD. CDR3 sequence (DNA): TGTGCCATCAGGCCGACTAGCTATGATGAGCAGTTCTTC. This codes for CAIRPTSYDEQFF.